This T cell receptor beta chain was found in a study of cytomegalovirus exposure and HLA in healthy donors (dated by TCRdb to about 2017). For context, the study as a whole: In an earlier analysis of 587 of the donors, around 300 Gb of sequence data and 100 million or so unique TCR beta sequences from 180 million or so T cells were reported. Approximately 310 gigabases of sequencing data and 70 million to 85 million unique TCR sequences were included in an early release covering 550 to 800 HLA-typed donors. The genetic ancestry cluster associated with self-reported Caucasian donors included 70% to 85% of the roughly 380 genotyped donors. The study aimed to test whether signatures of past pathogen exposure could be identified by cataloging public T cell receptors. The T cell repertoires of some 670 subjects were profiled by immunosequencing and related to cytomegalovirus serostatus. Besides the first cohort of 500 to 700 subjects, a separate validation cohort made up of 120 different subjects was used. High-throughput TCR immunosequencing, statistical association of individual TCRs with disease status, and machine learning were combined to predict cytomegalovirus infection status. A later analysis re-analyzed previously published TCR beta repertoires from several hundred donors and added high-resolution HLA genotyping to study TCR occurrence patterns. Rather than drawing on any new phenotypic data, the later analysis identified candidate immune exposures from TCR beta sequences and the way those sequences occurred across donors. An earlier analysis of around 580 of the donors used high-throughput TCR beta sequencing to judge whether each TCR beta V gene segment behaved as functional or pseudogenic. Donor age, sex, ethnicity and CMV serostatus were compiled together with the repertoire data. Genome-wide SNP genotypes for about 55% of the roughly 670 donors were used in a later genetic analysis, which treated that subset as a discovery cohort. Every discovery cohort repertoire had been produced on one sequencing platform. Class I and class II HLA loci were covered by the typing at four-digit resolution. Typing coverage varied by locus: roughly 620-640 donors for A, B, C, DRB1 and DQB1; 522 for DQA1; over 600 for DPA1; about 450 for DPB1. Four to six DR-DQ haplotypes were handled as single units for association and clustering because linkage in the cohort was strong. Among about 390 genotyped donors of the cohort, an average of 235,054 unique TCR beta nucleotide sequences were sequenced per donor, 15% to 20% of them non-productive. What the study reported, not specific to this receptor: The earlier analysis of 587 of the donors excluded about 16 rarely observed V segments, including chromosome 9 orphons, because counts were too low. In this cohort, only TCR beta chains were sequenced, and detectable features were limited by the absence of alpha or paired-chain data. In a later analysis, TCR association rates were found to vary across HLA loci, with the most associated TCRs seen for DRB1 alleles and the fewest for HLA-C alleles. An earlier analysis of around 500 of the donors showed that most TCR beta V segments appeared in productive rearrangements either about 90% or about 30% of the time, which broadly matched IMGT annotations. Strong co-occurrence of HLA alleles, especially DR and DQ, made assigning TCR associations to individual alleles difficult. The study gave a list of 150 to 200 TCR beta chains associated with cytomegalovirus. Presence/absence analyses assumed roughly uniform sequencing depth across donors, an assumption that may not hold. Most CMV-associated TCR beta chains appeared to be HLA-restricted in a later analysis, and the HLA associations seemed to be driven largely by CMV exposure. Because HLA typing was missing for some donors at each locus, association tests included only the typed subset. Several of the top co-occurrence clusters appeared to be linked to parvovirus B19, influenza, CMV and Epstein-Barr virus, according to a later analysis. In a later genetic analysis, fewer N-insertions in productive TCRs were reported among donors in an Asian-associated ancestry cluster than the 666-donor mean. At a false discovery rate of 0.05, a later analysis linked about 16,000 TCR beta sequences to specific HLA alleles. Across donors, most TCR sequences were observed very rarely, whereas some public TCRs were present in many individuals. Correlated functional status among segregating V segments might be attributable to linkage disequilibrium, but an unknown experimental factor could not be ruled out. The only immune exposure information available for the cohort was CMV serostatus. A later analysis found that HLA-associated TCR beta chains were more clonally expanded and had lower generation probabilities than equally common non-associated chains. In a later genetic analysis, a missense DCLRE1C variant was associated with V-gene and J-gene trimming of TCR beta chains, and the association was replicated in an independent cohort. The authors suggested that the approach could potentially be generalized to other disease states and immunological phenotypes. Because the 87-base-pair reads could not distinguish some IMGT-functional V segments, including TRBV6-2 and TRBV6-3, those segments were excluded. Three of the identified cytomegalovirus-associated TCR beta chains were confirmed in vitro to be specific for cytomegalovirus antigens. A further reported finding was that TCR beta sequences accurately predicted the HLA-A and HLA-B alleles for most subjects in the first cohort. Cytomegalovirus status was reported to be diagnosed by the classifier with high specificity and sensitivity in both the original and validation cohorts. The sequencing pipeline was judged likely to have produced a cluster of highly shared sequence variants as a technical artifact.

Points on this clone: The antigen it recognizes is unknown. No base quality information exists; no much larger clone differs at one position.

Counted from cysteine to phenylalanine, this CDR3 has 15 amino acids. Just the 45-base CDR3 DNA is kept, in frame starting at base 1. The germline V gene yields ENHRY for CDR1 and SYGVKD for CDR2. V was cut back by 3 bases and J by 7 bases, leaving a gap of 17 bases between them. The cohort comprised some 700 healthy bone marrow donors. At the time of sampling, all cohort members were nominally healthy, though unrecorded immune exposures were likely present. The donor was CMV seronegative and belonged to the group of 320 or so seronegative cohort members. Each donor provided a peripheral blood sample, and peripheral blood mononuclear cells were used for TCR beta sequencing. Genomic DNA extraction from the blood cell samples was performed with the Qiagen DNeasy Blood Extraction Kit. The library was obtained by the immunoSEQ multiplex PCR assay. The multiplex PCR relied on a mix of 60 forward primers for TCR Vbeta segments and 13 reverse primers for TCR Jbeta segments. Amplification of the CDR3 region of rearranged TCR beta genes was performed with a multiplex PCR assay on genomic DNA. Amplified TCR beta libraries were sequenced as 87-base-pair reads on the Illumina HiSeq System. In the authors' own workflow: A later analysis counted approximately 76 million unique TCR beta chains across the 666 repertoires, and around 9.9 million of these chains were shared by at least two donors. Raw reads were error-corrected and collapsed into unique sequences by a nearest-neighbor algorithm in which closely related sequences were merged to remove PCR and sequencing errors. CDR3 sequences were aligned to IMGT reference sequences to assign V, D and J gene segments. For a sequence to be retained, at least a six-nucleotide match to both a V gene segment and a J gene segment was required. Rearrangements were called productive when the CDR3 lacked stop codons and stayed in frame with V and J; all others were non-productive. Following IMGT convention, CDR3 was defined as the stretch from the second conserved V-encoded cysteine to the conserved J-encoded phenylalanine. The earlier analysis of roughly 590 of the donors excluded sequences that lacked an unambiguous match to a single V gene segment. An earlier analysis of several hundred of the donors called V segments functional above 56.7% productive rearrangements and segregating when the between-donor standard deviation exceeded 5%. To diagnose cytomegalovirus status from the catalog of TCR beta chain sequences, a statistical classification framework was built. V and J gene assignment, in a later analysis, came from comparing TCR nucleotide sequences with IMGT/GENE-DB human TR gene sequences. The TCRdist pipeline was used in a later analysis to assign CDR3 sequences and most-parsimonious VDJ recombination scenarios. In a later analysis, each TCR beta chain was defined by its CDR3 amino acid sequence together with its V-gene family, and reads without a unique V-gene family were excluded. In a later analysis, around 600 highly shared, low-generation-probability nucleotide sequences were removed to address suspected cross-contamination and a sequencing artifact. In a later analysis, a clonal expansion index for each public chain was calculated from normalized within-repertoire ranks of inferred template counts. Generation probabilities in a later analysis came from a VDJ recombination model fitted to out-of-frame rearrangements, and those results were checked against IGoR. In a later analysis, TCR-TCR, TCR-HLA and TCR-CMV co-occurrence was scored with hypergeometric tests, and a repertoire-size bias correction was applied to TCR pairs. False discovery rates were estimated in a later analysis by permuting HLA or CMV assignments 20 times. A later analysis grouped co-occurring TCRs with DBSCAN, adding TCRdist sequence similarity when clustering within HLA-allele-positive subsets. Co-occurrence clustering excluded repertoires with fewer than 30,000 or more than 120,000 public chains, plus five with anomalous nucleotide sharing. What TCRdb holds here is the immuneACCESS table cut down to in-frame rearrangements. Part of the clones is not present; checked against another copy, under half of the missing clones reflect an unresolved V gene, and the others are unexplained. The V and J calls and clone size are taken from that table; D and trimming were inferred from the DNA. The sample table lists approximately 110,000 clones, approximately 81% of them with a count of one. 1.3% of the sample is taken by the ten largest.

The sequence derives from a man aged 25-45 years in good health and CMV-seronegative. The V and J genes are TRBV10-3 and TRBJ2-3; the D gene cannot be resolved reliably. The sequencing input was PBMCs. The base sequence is TGTGCCATCAGTGATTTAGCCATTTCCCTTTATACGCAGTATTTT. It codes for CAISDLAISLYTQYF.